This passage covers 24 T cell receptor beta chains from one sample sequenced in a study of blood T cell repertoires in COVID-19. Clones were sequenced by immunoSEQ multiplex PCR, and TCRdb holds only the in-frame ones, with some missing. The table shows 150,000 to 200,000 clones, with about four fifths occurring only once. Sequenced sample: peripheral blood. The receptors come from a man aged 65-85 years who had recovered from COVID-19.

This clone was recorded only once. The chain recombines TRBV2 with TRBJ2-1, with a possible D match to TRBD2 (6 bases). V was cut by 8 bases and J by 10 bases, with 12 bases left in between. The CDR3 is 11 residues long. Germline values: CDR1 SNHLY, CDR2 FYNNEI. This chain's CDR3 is CASGGLVEQFF. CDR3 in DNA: TGTGCCAGCGGGGGACTGGTAGAGCAGTTCTTC.

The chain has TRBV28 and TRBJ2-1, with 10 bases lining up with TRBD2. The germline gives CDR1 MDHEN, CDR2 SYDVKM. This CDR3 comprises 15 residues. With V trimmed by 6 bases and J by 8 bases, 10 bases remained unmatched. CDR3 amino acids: CASRAAGGRNYEQFF. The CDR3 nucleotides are TGTGCCAGCAGAGCAGCGGGAGGGCGTAATTATGAGCAGTTCTTC.

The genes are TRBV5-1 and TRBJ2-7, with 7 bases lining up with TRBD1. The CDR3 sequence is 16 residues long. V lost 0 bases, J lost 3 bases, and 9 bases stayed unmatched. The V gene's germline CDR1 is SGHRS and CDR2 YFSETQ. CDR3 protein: CASSLGRTGTLYEQYF. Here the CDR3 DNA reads TGCGCCAGCAGCTTGGGCCGGACAGGTACCCTCTACGAGCAGTACTTC.

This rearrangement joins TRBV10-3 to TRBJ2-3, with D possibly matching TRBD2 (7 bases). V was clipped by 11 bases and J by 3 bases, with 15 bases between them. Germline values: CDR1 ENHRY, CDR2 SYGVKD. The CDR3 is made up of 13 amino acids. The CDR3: CAVGGAGTDTQYF. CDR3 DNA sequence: TGTGCCGTAGGGGGGGCGGGAACAGATACGCAGTATTTT.

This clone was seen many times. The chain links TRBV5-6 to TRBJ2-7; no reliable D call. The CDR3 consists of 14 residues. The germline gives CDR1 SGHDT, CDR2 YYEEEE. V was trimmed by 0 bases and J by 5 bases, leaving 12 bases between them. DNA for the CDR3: TGTGCCAGCAGCTTGGGCGGCTTATTCCACGAGCAGTACTTC. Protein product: CASSLGGLFHEQYF.

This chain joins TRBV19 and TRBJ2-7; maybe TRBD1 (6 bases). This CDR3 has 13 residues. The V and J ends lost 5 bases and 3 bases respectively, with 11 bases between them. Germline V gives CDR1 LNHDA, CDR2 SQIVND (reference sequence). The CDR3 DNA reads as TGTGCCAGTAGTCCCTTGGACAGCTACGAGCAGTACTTC. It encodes CASSPLDSYEQYF.

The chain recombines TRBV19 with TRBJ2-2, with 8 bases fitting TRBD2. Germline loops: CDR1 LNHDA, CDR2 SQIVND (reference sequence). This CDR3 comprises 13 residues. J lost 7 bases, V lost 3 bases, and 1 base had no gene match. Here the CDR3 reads CASSIGGVGELFF. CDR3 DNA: TGTGCCAGTAGTATCGGGGGGGTCGGGGAGCTGTTTTTT.

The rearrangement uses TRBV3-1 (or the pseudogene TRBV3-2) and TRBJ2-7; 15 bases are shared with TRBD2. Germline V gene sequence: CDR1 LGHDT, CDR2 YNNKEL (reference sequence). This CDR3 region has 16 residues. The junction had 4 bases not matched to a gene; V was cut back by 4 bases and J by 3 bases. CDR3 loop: CASSRGLAGGSYEQYF. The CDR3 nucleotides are TGTGCCAGCAGCCGGGGACTAGCGGGAGGAAGCTACGAGCAGTACTTC.

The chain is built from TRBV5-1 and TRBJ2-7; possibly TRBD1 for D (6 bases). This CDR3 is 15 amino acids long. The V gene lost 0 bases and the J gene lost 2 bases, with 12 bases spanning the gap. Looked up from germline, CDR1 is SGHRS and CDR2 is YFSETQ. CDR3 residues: CASSLGSRTAYEQYF. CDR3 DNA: TGCGCCAGCAGCTTGGGATCCAGGACAGCCTACGAGCAGTACTTC.

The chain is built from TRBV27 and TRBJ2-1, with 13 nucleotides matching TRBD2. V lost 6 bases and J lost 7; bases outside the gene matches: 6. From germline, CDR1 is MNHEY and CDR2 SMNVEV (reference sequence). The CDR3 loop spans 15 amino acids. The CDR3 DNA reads TGTGCCAGCAGGACCGGGACTAGCGGGAAAAATGAGCAGTTCTTC. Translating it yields CASRTGTSGKNEQFF.

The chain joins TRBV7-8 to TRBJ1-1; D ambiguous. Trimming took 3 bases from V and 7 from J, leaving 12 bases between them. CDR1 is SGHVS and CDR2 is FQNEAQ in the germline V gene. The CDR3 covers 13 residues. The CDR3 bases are TGTGCCAGCAGCTTGGGCAGCGGGGATGAAGCTTTCTTT. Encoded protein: CASSLGSGDEAFF.

Written as DNA, the CDR3 is TGTGCCAGCTTACCGGGACAGGGAGTTTCTGGGGCCAACGTCCTGACTTTC. It encodes CASLPGQGVSGANVLTF. The chain has TRBV2 and TRBJ2-6, with TRBD1 matching over 9 bases. The V segment lost 8 bases and the J segment 1 base; nucleotides outside the gene matches: 9. The CDR3 has 17 residues. The germline gives CDR1 SNHLY, CDR2 FYNNEI.

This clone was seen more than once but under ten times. The CDR3 DNA is TGTGCCAGCAGTGAGACTTTCTTCGGGACAGGCTTCCGAGCTTTCTTT. Its protein product is CASSETFFGTGFRAFF. The rearrangement joins TRBV6-1 to TRBJ1-1, with 8 bases matching TRBD1. V gave up 3 bases and J gave up 10 bases; unmatched junction bases: 16. Germline CDR1 MNHNS, CDR2 SASEGT. The CDR3 consists of 16 residues.

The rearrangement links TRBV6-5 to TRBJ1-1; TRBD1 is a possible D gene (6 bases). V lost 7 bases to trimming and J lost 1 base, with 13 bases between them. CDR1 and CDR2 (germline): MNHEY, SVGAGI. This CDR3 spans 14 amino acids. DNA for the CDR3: TGTGCCAGCATTAGGACAGCGAAGAACACTGAAGCTTTCTTT. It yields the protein CASIRTAKNTEAFF.

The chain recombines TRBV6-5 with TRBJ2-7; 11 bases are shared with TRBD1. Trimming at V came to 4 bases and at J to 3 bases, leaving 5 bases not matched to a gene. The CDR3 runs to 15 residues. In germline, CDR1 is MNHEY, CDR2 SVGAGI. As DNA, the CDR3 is TGTGCCAGCAGTTCCCGGGACAGGGGGAACTACGAGCAGTACTTC. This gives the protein CASSSRDRGNYEQYF.

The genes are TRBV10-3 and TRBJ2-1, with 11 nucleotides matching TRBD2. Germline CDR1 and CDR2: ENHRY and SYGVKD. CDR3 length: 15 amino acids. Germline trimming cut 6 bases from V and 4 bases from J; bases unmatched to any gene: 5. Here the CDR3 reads CAIRPTSGVYNEQFF. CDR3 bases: TGTGCCATCAGGCCGACTAGCGGGGTATACAATGAGCAGTTCTTC.

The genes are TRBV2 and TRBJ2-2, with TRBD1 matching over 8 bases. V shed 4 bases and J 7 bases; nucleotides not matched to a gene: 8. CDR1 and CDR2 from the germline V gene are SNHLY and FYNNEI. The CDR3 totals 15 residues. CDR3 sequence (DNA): TGTGCCAGCAGTGTGGATCAGGGGGCGAGCGGGGAGCTGTTTTTT. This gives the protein CASSVDQGASGELFF.

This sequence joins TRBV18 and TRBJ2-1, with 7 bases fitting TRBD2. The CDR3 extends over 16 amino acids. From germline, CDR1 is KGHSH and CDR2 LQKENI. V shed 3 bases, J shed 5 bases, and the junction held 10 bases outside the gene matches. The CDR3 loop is CASSPTSPPPNNEQFF. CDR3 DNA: TGTGCCAGCTCACCGACTAGCCCTCCACCCAACAATGAGCAGTTCTTC.

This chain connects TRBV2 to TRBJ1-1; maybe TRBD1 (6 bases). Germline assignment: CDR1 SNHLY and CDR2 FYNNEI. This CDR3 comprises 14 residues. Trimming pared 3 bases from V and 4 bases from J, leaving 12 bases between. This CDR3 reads CASSDRGATTEAFF. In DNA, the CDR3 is TGTGCCAGCAGTGATCGGGGGGCGACCACTGAAGCTTTCTTT. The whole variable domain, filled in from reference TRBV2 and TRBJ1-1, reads EPEVTQTPSHQVTQMGQEVILRCVPISNHLYFYWYRQILGQKVEFLVSFYNNEISEKSEIFDDQFSVERPDGSNFTLKIRSTKLEDSAMYFCASSDRGATTEAFFGQGTRLTVV.

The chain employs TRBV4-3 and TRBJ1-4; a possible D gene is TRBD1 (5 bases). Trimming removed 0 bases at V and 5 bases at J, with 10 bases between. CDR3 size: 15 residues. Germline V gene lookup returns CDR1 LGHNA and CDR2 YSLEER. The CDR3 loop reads CASSQEGQGNEKLFF. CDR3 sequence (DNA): TGCGCCAGCAGCCAAGAGGGCCAGGGAAATGAAAAACTGTTTTTT.

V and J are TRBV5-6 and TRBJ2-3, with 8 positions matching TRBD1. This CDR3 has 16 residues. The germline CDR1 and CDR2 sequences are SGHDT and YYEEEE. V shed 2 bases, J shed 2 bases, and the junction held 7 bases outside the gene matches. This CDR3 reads CASSFDTGGDTDTQYF. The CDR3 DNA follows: TGTGCCAGCAGCTTCGATACAGGGGGTGACACAGATACGCAGTATTTT.

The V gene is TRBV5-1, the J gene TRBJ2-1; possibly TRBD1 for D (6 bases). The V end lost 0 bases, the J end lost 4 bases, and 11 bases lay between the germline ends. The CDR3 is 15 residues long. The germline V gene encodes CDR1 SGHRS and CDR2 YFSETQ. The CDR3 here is CASSLGTEAYNEQFF. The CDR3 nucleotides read TGCGCCAGCAGCTTGGGGACAGAAGCATACAATGAGCAGTTCTTC.

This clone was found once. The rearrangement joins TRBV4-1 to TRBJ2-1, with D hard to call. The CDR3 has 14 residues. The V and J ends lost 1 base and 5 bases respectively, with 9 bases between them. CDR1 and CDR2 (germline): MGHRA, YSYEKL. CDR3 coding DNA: TGCGCCAGCAGCCAAGGACACAGTAACAATGAGCAGTTCTTC. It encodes CASSQGHSNNEQFF.

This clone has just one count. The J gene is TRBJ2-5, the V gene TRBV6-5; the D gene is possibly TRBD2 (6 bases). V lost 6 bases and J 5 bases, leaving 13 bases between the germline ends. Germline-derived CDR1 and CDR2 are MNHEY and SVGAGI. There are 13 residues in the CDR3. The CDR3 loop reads CASRRLGIETQYF. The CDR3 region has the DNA TGTGCCAGCAGGCGACTAGGGATTGAGACCCAGTACTTC.